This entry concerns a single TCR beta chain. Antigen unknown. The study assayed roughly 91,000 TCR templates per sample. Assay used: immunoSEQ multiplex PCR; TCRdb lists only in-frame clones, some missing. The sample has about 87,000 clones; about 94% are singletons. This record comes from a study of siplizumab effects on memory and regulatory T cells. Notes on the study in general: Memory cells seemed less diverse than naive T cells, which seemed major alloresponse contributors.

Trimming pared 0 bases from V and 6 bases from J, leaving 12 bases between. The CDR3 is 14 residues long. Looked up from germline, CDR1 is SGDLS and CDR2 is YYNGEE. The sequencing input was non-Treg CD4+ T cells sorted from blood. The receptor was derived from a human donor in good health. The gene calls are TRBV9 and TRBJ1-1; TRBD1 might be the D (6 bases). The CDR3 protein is CASSVVGGYSEAFF. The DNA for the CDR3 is TGTGCCAGCAGCGTAGTAGGGGGGTACTCTGAAGCTTTCTTT. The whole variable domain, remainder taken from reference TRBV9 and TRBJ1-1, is DSGVTQTPKHLITATGQRVTLRCSPRSGDLSVYWYQQSLDQGLQFLIQYYNGEERAKGNILERFSAQQFPDLHSELNLSSLELGDSALYFCASSVVGGYSEAFFGQGTRLTVV.